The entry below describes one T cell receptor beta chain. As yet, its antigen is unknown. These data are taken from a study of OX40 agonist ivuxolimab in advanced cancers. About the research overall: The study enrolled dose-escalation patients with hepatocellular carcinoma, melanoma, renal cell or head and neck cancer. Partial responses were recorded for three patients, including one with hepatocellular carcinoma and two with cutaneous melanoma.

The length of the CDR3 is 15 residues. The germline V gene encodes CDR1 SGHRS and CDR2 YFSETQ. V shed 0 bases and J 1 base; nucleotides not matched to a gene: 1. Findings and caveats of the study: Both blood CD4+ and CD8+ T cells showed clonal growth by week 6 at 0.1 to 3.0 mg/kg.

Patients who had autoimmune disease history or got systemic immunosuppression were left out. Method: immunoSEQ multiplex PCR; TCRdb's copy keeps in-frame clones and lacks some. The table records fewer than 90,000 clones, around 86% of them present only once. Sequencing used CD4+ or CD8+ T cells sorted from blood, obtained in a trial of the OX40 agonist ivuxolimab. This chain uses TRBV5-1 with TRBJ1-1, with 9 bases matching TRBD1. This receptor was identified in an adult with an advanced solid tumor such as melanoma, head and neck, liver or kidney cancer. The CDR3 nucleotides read TGCGCCAGCAGCTTGGCGGGACAGGGGAACACTGAAGCTTTCTTT. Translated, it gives CASSLAGQGNTEAFF. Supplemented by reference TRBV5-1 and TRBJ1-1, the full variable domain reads KAGVTQTPRYLIKTRGQQVTLSCSPISGHRSVSWYQQTPGQGLQFLFEYFSETQRNKGNFPGRFSGRQFSNSRSEMNVSTLELGDSALYLCASSLAGQGNTEAFFGQGTRLTVV.